These 6 T cell receptor beta chains were sequenced from one sample in a study of OX40 agonist ivuxolimab in advanced cancers. Measured with immunoSEQ multiplex PCR; TCRdb has only the in-frame clones, and not every one. Here the sample spans around 74,000 clones, approximately 80% being singletons. The source material was CD4+ or CD8+ T cells sorted from blood, sampled in a trial of the OX40 agonist ivuxolimab. The receptors derive from an adult with an advanced solid tumor such as melanoma, head and neck, liver or kidney cancer.

This chain connects TRBV6-6 to TRBJ2-5; D may match TRBD1 or TRBD2 (5 bases each). Looked up from germline, CDR1 is MNHNY and CDR2 is SVGAGI (reference sequence). Trimming stripped 0 bases from V and 5 bases from J, with 13 bases between. CDR3 length: 15 residues. The CDR3, as DNA: TGTGCCAGCAGTTACTCCGGGGCAGCAAAGGAGACCCAGTACTTC. The encoded protein is CASSYSGAAKETQYF.

This rearrangement joins TRBV25-1 to TRBJ1-6; D is perhaps TRBD1 (6 bases). Deletions cut 0 bases from V and 7 bases from J, with 13 bases between. The CDR3 runs to 16 residues. Germline CDR1 is MGHDK and CDR2 is SYGVNS. For the CDR3, the DNA is TGTGCCAGCAGTGAATATACGGGACAAGACAATTCACCCCTCCACTTT. Translated, it gives CASSEYTGQDNSPLHF.

This CDR3 reads CASSPGTSPYEQYF. CDR3 bases: TGTGCCAGCAGCCCCGGGACTAGCCCCTACGAGCAGTACTTC. The chain has TRBV9 and TRBJ2-7; the match to TRBD2 covers 9 bases. Germline values: CDR1 SGDLS, CDR2 YYNGEE. The J segment lost 2 bases and the V segment lost 4 bases, leaving 4 bases of the junction unmatched. The CDR3 sequence is 14 residues long. The variable domain in full, completed from reference TRBV9 and TRBJ2-7, reads DSGVTQTPKHLITATGQRVTLRCSPRSGDLSVYWYQQSLDQGLQFLIQYYNGEERAKGNILERFSAQQFPDLHSELNLSSLELGDSALYFCASSPGTSPYEQYFGPGTRLTVT.

V and J are TRBV9 and TRBJ2-3; 9 bases line up with TRBD2. The germline gives CDR1 SGDLS, CDR2 YYNGEE. V lost 3 bases to trimming and J lost 0 bases; unmatched junction nucleotides: 2. CDR3 length: 15 amino acids. The CDR3 DNA reads TGTGCCAGCAGCGCCGGACTAGCGAGCACAGATACGCAGTATTTT. It translates to CASSAGLASTDTQYF.

This chain links TRBV7-6 with TRBJ2-3; D call uncertain. The CDR3 runs 13 residues. Trimming removed 4 bases at V and 1 base at J, with 6 bases between. The germline V gene encodes CDR1 SGHVS and CDR2 FNYEAQ. The DNA for the CDR3 is TGTGCCAGCAGCTGGTTCGGCACAGATACGCAGTATTTT. This codes for CASSWFGTDTQYF.

This sequence joins TRBV4-3 and TRBJ2-2, with 7 nucleotides matching TRBD1. V trimming: 4 bases; J trimming: 3 bases; junction bases outside the gene matches: 8. Germline-derived CDR1 and CDR2 are LGHNA and YSLEER. The CDR3 length is 16 residues. The CDR3 coding sequence is TGCGCCAGCAGCCCCCGGGAAGGGGGCTACACCGGGGAGCTGTTTTTT. Translated, it gives CASSPREGGYTGELFF.